This TCR beta chain is drawn from a study of shared clonotypes between healthy human individuals. Notes on this clone: Its target is not known.

This CDR3 comprises 16 residues. Deletions cut 0 bases from V and 1 base from J, with 14 bases between. The germline gives CDR1 SGHRS, CDR2 YFSETQ. Each sorted subset replicate got 200 ng genomic DNA, about 33,000 genomes. Produced via immunoSEQ multiplex PCR; TCRdb's table is partial and in-frame only. The sample holds approximately 1,500,000 clones, roughly 98% seen once. Study-level results: Represented genetic and exposure-history diversity was restricted by having few donors.

The sequence came from a man under 40 in good health. The chain combines TRBV5-1 with TRBJ2-7; D perhaps matches TRBD2 (6 bases). The specimen sequenced was naive CD4+ T cells sorted from blood. As to subset: CD45RA+ positively selected. The CDR3 coding sequence is TGCGCCAGCAGCTTGGATGGGCGGGAAGCATCCTACGAGCAGTACTTC. This encodes CASSLDGREASYEQYF.